The 22 T cell receptor beta chains below all came from one sample that was sequenced in a study of blood T cell repertoires in COVID-19. Assay used: immunoSEQ multiplex PCR; TCRdb lists only in-frame clones, some missing. The sample lists under 200,000 clones; approximately 85% were seen once. Material for sequencing was peripheral blood. The receptors here all came from a woman in her 50s with COVID-19, enrolled during active disease.

The chain has TRBV27 and TRBJ2-7, with 8 bases lining up with TRBD1. Unmatched junction bases numbered 5, after V lost 6 bases and J lost 1 base. Looked up from germline, CDR1 is MNHEY and CDR2 is SMNVEV (reference sequence). The CDR3 extends over 14 amino acids. This CDR3 is CASRGGTGSYEQYF. DNA of the CDR3: TGTGCCAGCAGAGGGGGGACAGGTTCCTACGAGCAGTACTTC.

The V gene is TRBV6-5, the J gene TRBJ2-3; D gene uncertain. V lost 0 bases and J lost 0, with 7 bases in between. The CDR3 totals 15 residues. CDR1 MNHEY and CDR2 SVGAGI come from the germline V gene. CDR3 bases: TGTGCCAGCAGTTACTCGTACCTAAGCACAGATACGCAGTATTTT. It specifies CASSYSYLSTDTQYF.

The V gene is TRBV27, the J gene TRBJ1-2; tentatively, D is TRBD1 (5 bases). Trimming cost V 3 bases and J 6 bases, with 32 bases left between them. Looked up from germline, CDR1 is MNHEY and CDR2 is SMNVEV (reference sequence). The CDR3 is 20 residues long. The CDR3 spells CASSFLVGAGRPVQWDGYTF. CDR3 bases: TGTGCCAGCAGTTTCTTGGTCGGGGCGGGGAGACCCGTCCAATGGGATGGCTACACCTTC.

This clone was counted once. Its ends do not fully match the called genes, so a read error is possible. This rearrangement joins TRBV6-4 to TRBJ2-2, with 10 nucleotides matching TRBD2. Germline lookup yields CDR1 MRHNA and CDR2 SNTAGT. This CDR3 is built from 18 residues. The CDR3, as DNA: TGTGCCAGCAGTGACTCGAAAAGATGGCATAGCGGGGGGCGGGGAGCTGTTTTT. It encodes CASSDSKRWHSGGRGAVF.

V and J are TRBV28 and TRBJ2-7; 10 positions agree with TRBD2. V lost 6 bases, J lost 0 bases, and 5 bases stayed unmatched. CDR1 is MDHEN and CDR2 is SYDVKM in the germline V gene. The CDR3 has 15 amino acids. CDR3 sequence (DNA): TGTGCCAGCAGGCCCTCTAGCGGGGGCTCCTACGAGCAGTACTTC. Translated, it gives CASRPSSGGSYEQYF. The variable domain in full, completed from reference TRBV28 and TRBJ2-7, reads DVKVTQSSRYLVKRTGEKVFLECVQDMDHENMFWYRQDPGLGLRLIYFSYDVKMKEKGDIPEGYSVSREKKERFSLILESASTNQTSMYLCASRPSSGGSYEQYFGPGTRLTVT.

J is TRBJ1-2 and V is TRBV3-1 (or the pseudogene TRBV3-2); no clear D gene. The CDR3 has 15 amino acids. The germline gives CDR1 LGHDT, CDR2 YNNKEL (reference sequence). The germline V and J ends were trimmed by 2 bases and 1 base, with 11 bases remaining between them. The CDR3 DNA sequence: TGTGCCAGCAGCCAACCGCGGTCGGGTAACTATGGCTACACCTTC. Translated: CASSQPRSGNYGYTF.

The rearrangement uses TRBV9 and TRBJ1-2, with 8 positions matching TRBD1. The V gene's germline CDR1 is SGDLS and CDR2 YYNGEE. CDR3 length: 14 amino acids. The V segment lost 2 bases and the J segment 5 bases; nucleotides outside the gene matches: 5. The CDR3 bases are TGTGCCAGCAGCGTCGACAGGGGAGGGTATGGCTACACCTTC. Amino acids: CASSVDRGGYGYTF.

The gene calls are TRBV6-1 and TRBJ2-1, with 10 bases identical to TRBD2. There are 17 residues in the CDR3. Trimming cost V 2 bases and J 8 bases; bases outside gene matches: 12. CDR1 MNHNS and CDR2 SASEGT come from the germline V gene. The DNA of the CDR3 is TGTGCCAGCAGTGAATATTTGACGGGCAGCGGGGGGGATGAGCAGTTCTTC. Amino acid sequence: CASSEYLTGSGGDEQFF.

The V call is TRBV11-2, the J call TRBJ2-5; 9 bases are shared with TRBD2. There are 17 residues in the CDR3. V was pared by 3 bases and J by 7 bases, with 15 bases of the junction left unmatched. Germline V gives CDR1 SGHAT, CDR2 FQNNGV. In DNA, the CDR3 is TGTGCCAGCAGCTTTGGGGTTAGCGGGGGTGCGGGTCGGACCCAGTACTTC. Its translation: CASSFGVSGGAGRTQYF.

The chain uses TRBV11-3 and TRBJ2-7; D is unresolved. The germline V and J ends were trimmed by 4 bases and 3 bases, with 13 bases remaining between them. CDR1 and CDR2 (germline): SGHNT, YENEEA. The CDR3 covers 14 residues. The CDR3 DNA sequence: TGTGCCAGCAGCTCGTCGCGAGGAAGCTACGAGCAGTACTTC. Protein sequence: CASSSSRGSYEQYF.

V and J are TRBV20-1 and TRBJ2-3; the D is unclear. V dropped 4 bases and J dropped 11 bases, with 13 bases sitting between them. The CDR3 totals 11 residues. In germline, CDR1 is DFQATT, CDR2 SNEGSKA (reference sequence). Written as DNA, the CDR3 is TGCAGTGCTAAGGCGGCGAGCCAGCAGTATTTT. The encoded protein is CSAKAASQQYF.

The rearrangement joins TRBV19 to TRBJ1-1; 10 nucleotides agree with TRBD1. In germline, CDR1 is LNHDA, CDR2 SQIVND (reference sequence). The CDR3 loop spans 17 amino acids. The J segment lost 4 bases and the V segment lost 2 bases, leaving 10 bases of the junction unmatched. This chain's CDR3 is CASSIWWTGGGITEAFF. CDR3 coding DNA: TGTGCCAGTAGTATATGGTGGACAGGGGGAGGTATCACTGAAGCTTTCTTT.

The rearrangement links TRBV28 to TRBJ1-4, with no clear D. Germline V gene lookup returns CDR1 MDHEN and CDR2 SYDVKM. V lost 5 bases and J 1 base, leaving 14 bases between the germline ends. The CDR3 extends over 16 amino acids. The CDR3 is CASSTPETGTNEKLFF. CDR3 coding DNA: TGTGCCAGCAGTACCCCCGAGACTGGAACTAATGAAAAACTGTTTTTT.

The V and J genes are TRBV4-3 and TRBJ2-1; perhaps TRBD2 as D (5 bases). The germline V gene has CDR1 LGHNA and CDR2 YSLEER. Trimming took off 1 base at V and 0 bases at J, with 13 bases between the two ends. The CDR3 covers 17 residues. The CDR3 spells CASSQGTFGSSYNEQFF. The CDR3 DNA sequence: TGCGCCAGCAGCCAAGGGACTTTTGGAAGCTCCTACAATGAGCAGTTCTTC.

The chain uses TRBV6-6 and TRBJ2-5, with D tentatively TRBD2 (5 bases). The CDR3 totals 13 residues. Germline CDR1 and CDR2: MNHNY and SVGAGI (reference sequence). Trimming pared 2 bases from V and 7 bases from J, leaving 11 bases between. Here the CDR3 reads CASSYSDRGTQYF. The CDR3 nucleotides are TGTGCCAGCAGTTACAGCGATCGGGGGACCCAGTACTTC.

CDR3 nucleotide sequence: TGTGCCAGCAGTCCCCGGACAGATGGCTACACCTTC. This translates into CASSPRTDGYTF. This chain joins TRBV12-3 or TRBV12-4 and TRBJ1-2; the D gene is possibly TRBD1 (6 bases). V gave up 5 bases and J gave up 6 bases, with 10 bases separating them. This CDR3 is 12 amino acids long.

This chain joins TRBV18 and TRBJ2-7, with 7 bases fitting TRBD1. The germline CDR1 and CDR2 sequences are KGHSH and LQKENI. Trimming removed 3 bases from V and 6 bases from J; junction bases left unmatched: 11. The CDR3 length is 15 residues. CDR3 loop: CASSPAAGGLGEQYF. CDR3 in DNA: TGTGCCAGCTCACCTGCGGCAGGGGGTTTGGGCGAGCAGTACTTC.

The chain uses TRBV6-4 and TRBJ1-1, with 9 bases matching TRBD1. Trimming at V came to 4 bases and at J to 7 bases, leaving 7 bases not matched to a gene. CDR3 size: 14 residues. CDR1 is MRHNA and CDR2 is SNTAGT in the germline V gene. CDR3 nucleotides: TGTGCCAGCAGTGTTGAACAGGGGGCGATTGAAGCTTTCTTT. This encodes CASSVEQGAIEAFF.

This chain uses TRBV4-2 with TRBJ1-6; TRBD1 agrees at 7 bases. This CDR3 is 16 amino acids long. The trim removed 4 bases at V and 7 bases at J, leaving 10 bases unmatched. Germline assignment: CDR1 LGHNA and CDR2 YNFKEQ. This CDR3 is CASSPSRQGSNSPLHF. The CDR3, as DNA: TGTGCCAGCAGCCCCAGTCGACAGGGATCGAATTCACCCCTCCACTTT.

V gene TRBV3-1 (or the pseudogene TRBV3-2) combines with J gene TRBJ2-7; the match to TRBD2 covers 9 bases. The CDR3 contains 17 residues. Germline V CDR1 and CDR2: LGHDT, YNNKEL (reference sequence). The J segment lost 6 bases and the V segment lost 0 bases, leaving 12 bases of the junction unmatched. The CDR3 sequence is CASSQEKIGGGAGEQYF. CDR3 sequence (DNA): TGTGCCAGCAGCCAAGAAAAAATAGGCGGGGGGGCGGGCGAGCAGTACTTC.

V gene TRBV7-9 combines with J gene TRBJ1-2, with 8 bases fitting TRBD1. Per the germline V gene, CDR1 is SEHNR and CDR2 is FQNEAQ (reference sequence). Trimming removed 5 bases from V and 0 bases from J; junction bases left unmatched: 2. CDR3 size: 14 residues. DNA of the CDR3: TGTGCCAGCAGCGGACAGGGTGCTAACTATGGCTACACCTTC. It specifies CASSGQGANYGYTF. Filled out from reference TRBV7-9 and TRBJ1-2, the complete variable domain reads DTGVSQNPRHKITKRGQNVTFRCDPISEHNRLYWYRQTLGQGPEFLTYFQNEAQLEKSRLLSDRFSAERPKGSFSTLEIQRTEQGDSAMYLCASSGQGANYGYTFGSGTRLTVV.

This clone was detected only once. This rearrangement joins TRBV27 to TRBJ1-1; 11 nucleotides agree with TRBD1. Germline V gives CDR1 MNHEY, CDR2 SMNVEV (reference sequence). The CDR3 is 19 amino acids. V lost 6 bases to trimming and J lost 0 bases; unmatched junction nucleotides: 15. CDR3 sequence: CASSLRPGQGARMNTEAFF. CDR3 DNA sequence: TGTGCCAGCAGCCTCAGACCCGGACAGGGGGCTAGGATGAACACTGAAGCTTTCTTT.